The 8 T cell receptor beta chains listed next were all sequenced from one sample in a study of T cell responses to AZD1222 COVID-19 vaccine. Libraries were prepared by immunoSEQ multiplex PCR; TCRdb keeps only in-frame clonotypes and omits some of them. The sample shows roughly 150,000 clones, 80% to 95% of them seen only once. The material was peripheral blood, obtained 28 days after the second AZD1222 dose. These receptors were collected from an adult who received the AZD1222 COVID-19 vaccine.

The chain couples TRBV9 to TRBJ2-3; tentatively, D is TRBD1 (5 bases). The germline gives CDR1 SGDLS, CDR2 YYNGEE. The V end was cut by 0 bases, the J end by 7 bases, with 6 bases between. This CDR3 has 12 amino acids. The CDR3 protein is CASSVEGYTQYF. The CDR3 coding sequence is TGTGCCAGCAGCGTAGAGGGGTATACGCAGTATTTT.

This clone occurred once. Mismatch with germline at one junction end may stem from a read error. The chain uses TRBV6-2 or TRBV6-3 and TRBJ2-5, with TRBD1 matching 10 bases. The CDR3 covers 16 residues. Per germline, CDR1 MNHEY and CDR2 SVGEGT. CDR3 in DNA: TGTGCCGGCAGTTACCCGGGACAGGGGAGCCAAGAGACCCAGTACTTC. Its translation: CAGSYPGQGSQETQYF.

This clone was detected only once. V usage is TRBV20-1 and J usage is TRBJ1-5; TRBD1 matches at 7 bases. The CDR3 runs 11 residues. The germline V gene has CDR1 DFQATT and CDR2 SNEGSKA (reference sequence). V shed 4 bases and J 13 bases; nucleotides not matched to a gene: 7. This CDR3 reads CSAKAGTEQHF. The CDR3 DNA reads as TGCAGTGCTAAGGCCGGGACAGAACAGCATTTT.

CDR3 DNA sequence: TGTGCCAGCAGCCCCGGACAGGGGGCGTTGGGCTACACCTTC. Translation gives CASSPGQGALGYTF. The chain has TRBV9 and TRBJ1-2, with 11 bases identical to TRBD1. The germline CDR1 and CDR2 sequences are SGDLS and YYNGEE. CDR3 size: 14 residues. The J segment lost 8 bases and the V segment lost 4 bases, leaving 7 bases of the junction unmatched.

The chain couples TRBV6-6 to TRBJ1-6, with a weak D call TRBD1 (6 bases). Germline V gives CDR1 MNHNY, CDR2 SVGAGI (reference sequence). V lost 5 bases to trimming and J lost 1 base, with 15 bases between them. The CDR3 length is 17 residues. CDR3 amino acids: CASSPAPGTSYNSPLHF. DNA for the CDR3: TGTGCCAGCAGTCCCGCCCCTGGGACATCCTATAATTCACCCCTCCACTTT.

This CDR3 is CATRTGTGDIIQYF. CDR3 nucleotides: TGTGCCACTCGCACCGGGACAGGGGATATCATTCAGTACTTC. The rearrangement uses TRBV11-1 and TRBJ2-4; TRBD1 matches at 10 bases. Germline V gene data show CDR1 as SGHAT and CDR2 as FQDESV (reference sequence). J gave up 9 bases and V 10 bases, and 12 bases lay outside the gene matches. This CDR3 contains 14 residues.

The chain links TRBV13 to TRBJ2-7; 12 bases fit TRBD2. Germline V CDR1 and CDR2: PRHDT, FYEKMQ (reference sequence). There are 16 residues in the CDR3. The V segment lost 5 bases and the J segment 7 bases; nucleotides outside the gene matches: 12. The CDR3 sequence is CASSMRLAGDVGEQYF. CDR3 sequence (DNA): TGTGCCAGCAGCATGAGACTAGCGGGGGACGTGGGAGAGCAGTACTTC.

V usage is TRBV19 and J usage is TRBJ2-5, with D perhaps TRBD1 or TRBD2 (6 bases each). The CDR3 spans 11 residues. Trimming stripped 10 bases from V and 5 bases from J, with 11 bases between. Germline V CDR1 and CDR2: LNHDA, SQIVND (reference sequence). CDR3 nucleotides: TGTGCCACGCGGAGGGGGGAGACCCAGTACTTC. It encodes CATRRGETQYF.